The clone carrying this TCR beta chain was picked up a small number of times. As yet, its antigen is unknown. Only in-frame clones appear in the TCRdb table, and some are missing; sequencing was by immunoSEQ multiplex PCR. The data contain more than 25,000 clones, almost 70% of them singletons. This entry is derived from a study of cytotoxic CD8 clonotypes in ibrutinib-treated CLL. CDR1 and CDR2 from the germline V gene are MNHNS and SASEGT. The CDR3 covers 14 residues. The V segment lost 7 bases and the J segment 4 bases; nucleotides outside the gene matches: 7. Study conclusions and caveats: Clonality rose at ibrutinib response, held steady in sustained remission, and fell toward baseline at progression. Relative to age-matched healthy donors, clonality at baseline was higher, and it tracked circulating CD8+ T-cell counts. Contraction or stability on treatment was seen for public clonotypes, which were uncommon.

The chain uses TRBV6-1 and TRBJ2-7; 10 bases line up with TRBD1. Source: PBMCs, taken after 24 months of ibrutinib treatment. The receptor comes from a human donor with chronic lymphocytic leukemia. The CDR3 protein is CASKVGTGVYEQYF. CDR3 sequence (DNA): TGTGCCAGCAAGGTAGGGACAGGGGTGTACGAGCAGTACTTC.